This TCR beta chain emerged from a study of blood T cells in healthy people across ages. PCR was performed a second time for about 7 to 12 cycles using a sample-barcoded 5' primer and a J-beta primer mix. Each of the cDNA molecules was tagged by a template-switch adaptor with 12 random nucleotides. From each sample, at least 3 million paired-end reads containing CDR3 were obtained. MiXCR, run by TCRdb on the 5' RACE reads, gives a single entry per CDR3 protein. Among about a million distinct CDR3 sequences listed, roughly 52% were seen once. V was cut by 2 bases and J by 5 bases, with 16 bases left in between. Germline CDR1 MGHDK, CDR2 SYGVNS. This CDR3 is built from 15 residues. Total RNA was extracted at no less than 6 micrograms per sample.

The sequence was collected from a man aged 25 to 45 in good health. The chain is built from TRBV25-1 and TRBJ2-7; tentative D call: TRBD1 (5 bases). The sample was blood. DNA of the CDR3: TGTGCCAGCAGTGAACAAAGGACAAAGGCCGACGAGCAGTACTTC. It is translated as CASSEQRTKADEQYF.